The 7 T cell receptor beta chains listed next were all sequenced from one sample in a study of cytomegalovirus exposure and HLA in healthy donors. The PCR used 60 Vbeta and 13 Jbeta primers. Sequencing used immunoSEQ multiplex PCR; TCRdb keeps in-frame clones, though not all of them. Counted here are approximately 150,000 clones, about 84% occurring once; the ten biggest clones make up under 5%. Material for sequencing was PBMCs. These receptors all come from a man aged 18 to 29 in good health and CMV-seronegative.

V gene TRBV7-9 combines with J gene TRBJ2-2, with 12 bases identical to TRBD2. Trimming cost V 5 bases and J 6 bases; bases outside gene matches: 4. Germline CDR1 and CDR2: SEHNR and FQNEAQ (reference sequence). The CDR3 has 15 residues. The CDR3 here is CASSASGRVSGELFF. The CDR3 DNA sequence: TGTGCCAGCAGCGCTAGCGGGAGGGTGTCCGGGGAGCTGTTTTTT.

The chain has TRBV5-6 and TRBJ2-5; TRBD2 might be the D (6 bases). CDR3 length: 16 amino acids. V lost 0 bases, J lost 2 bases, and 14 bases lay in between. The germline V gene encodes CDR1 SGHDT and CDR2 YYEEEE. The CDR3 sequence is CASSLGPSGVQETQYF. CDR3 in DNA: TGTGCCAGCAGCTTGGGGCCCTCGGGGGTACAAGAGACCCAGTACTTC.

This chain uses TRBV19 with TRBJ1-2; D may be TRBD1 (5 bases). The CDR3 loop spans 13 amino acids. Germline V gene lookup returns CDR1 LNHDA and CDR2 SQIVND (reference sequence). V dropped 7 bases and J dropped 7 bases, with 16 bases sitting between them. In nucleotides, the CDR3 is TGTGCCAGTAACGGCAGGGTCGAGTCTGGCTACACCTTC. Amino acids: CASNGRVESGYTF.

This rearrangement joins TRBV19 to TRBJ2-1; TRBD1 is a possible D gene (5 bases). The CDR3 contains 15 residues. The germline gives CDR1 LNHDA, CDR2 SQIVND (reference sequence). Trimming cost V 3 bases and J 8 bases, with 17 bases left between them. The CDR3 region has the DNA TGTGCCAGTAGTATCTCGGCAGGGCTTATCGATGAGCAGTTCTTC. Amino acids: CASSISAGLIDEQFF. Variable domain in full (rest from reference TRBV19 and TRBJ2-1): DGGITQSPKYLFRKEGQNVTLSCEQNLNHDAMYWYRQDPGQGLRLIYYSQIVNDFQKGDIAEGYSVSREKKESFPLTVTSAQKNPTAFYLCASSISAGLIDEQFFGPGTRLTVL.

The V call is TRBV28, the J call TRBJ2-7, with D hard to call. This CDR3 is built from 12 residues. Germline CDR1 is MDHEN and CDR2 is SYDVKM. The V and J ends lost 6 bases and 2 bases respectively, with 8 bases between them. The CDR3 reads CASRKNTYEQYF. In DNA, the CDR3 is TGTGCCAGCAGGAAGAACACCTACGAGCAGTACTTC.

This clone occurred a few times. The V and J genes are TRBV2 and TRBJ1-1; the match to TRBD1 covers 8 bases. With 6 bases clipped from V and 4 bases from J, the junction kept 4 bases outside the gene matches. Germline V gene lookup returns CDR1 SNHLY and CDR2 FYNNEI. This CDR3 spans 13 amino acids. Written as DNA, the CDR3 is TGTGCCAGCAGGGACAGGGCAGGCACTGAAGCTTTCTTT. It yields the protein CASRDRAGTEAFF.

The V gene is TRBV29-1, the J gene TRBJ2-3; TRBD2 matches 7 bases. The V segment lost 3 bases and the J segment 0 bases; nucleotides outside the gene matches: 6. This CDR3 spans 15 amino acids. Germline values: CDR1 SQVTM, CDR2 ANQGSEA. The CDR3 region is CSVDEAGDSTDTQYF. In nucleotides, the CDR3 is TGCAGCGTTGACGAGGCGGGGGACAGCACAGATACGCAGTATTTT.